Listed below are T cell receptor beta chains from one sample, sequenced in a study of T cell changes during pregnancy in multiple sclerosis. TCRdb keeps only in-frame clones here, not all; method: immunoSEQ multiplex PCR. In the table there are approximately 98,000 clones, roughly nine tenths of which are singletons. The sample here was peripheral blood, taken after pregnancy. The receptor set was obtained from a female donor in good health, enrolled as a control in a pregnancy study. Each CDR3 is given with its conserved first and last residue. D genes are given only for firm matches. Not every row has a clone size; where given, it reads once, few, many or a size class.

J	size	D	V	DNA	CDR3
TRBJ2-5	-	TRBD2	TRBV19	TGTGCCAGTAGTGAACTAGCGGGGGGTCTCGGGTGGGAGACCCAGTACTTC	CASSELAGGLGWETQYF
TRBJ2-1	-	TRBD2	TRBV11-2	TGTGCCAGCAGCTTAGGGGCTAGCGGGAACAATGAGCAGTTCTTC	CASSLGASGNNEQFF
TRBJ1-1	few	-	TRBV19	TGTGCCACTAAAAGGAGAGCTTTCTTT	CATKRRAFF
TRBJ1-1	-	-	TRBV5-4	TGTGCCAGCAGTGACGCCAGGGGAAGCACTGAAGCTTTCTTT	CASSDARGSTEAFF
TRBJ2-7	-	TRBD1	TRBV5-1	TGCGCCAGCAGAAACTTACCGGGACAGGCCTACGAGCAGTACTTC	CASRNLPGQAYEQYF
TRBJ1-1	-	-	TRBV5-1	TGCGCCAGCAGCTTGACTTTCGCGGGGGGTATGAACACTGAAGCTTTCTTT	CASSLTFAGGMNTEAFF
TRBJ2-3	-	TRBD1	TRBV28	TGTGCCAGCAGTTCGGGACAGGTGGGAGATACGCAGTATTTT	CASSSGQVGDTQYF
TRBJ2-1	-	TRBD2	TRBV9	TGTGCCAGCAGCTCAGCTAGCGGGAATTGGGACAATGAGCAGTTCTTC	CASSSASGNWDNEQFF
TRBJ1-2	once	-	TRBV27	TGTGCCAGCAGTTTATCGTACGGGAACTATGGCTACACCTTC	CASSLSYGNYGYTF
TRBJ2-5	-	TRBD2	TRBV5-1	TGCGCCAGCAGCTTGGTGGGACTAGACCAAGAGACCCAGTACTTC	CASSLVGLDQETQYF
TRBJ2-7	-	-	TRBV28	TGTGCCAGCAGTTTACGGGACTTCACCTACGAGCAGTACTTC	CASSLRDFTYEQYF
TRBJ1-1	-	-	TRBV19	TGTGCCAGTAGTATTTCCATGAACACTGAAGCTTTCTTT	CASSISMNTEAFF
TRBJ1-2	-	TRBD1	TRBV11-2	TGTGCCAGCAGCTTAGTAGGACAGGGCAACTATGGCTACACCTTC	CASSLVGQGNYGYTF
TRBJ2-7	-	-	TRBV11-2	TGTGCCAGCAGCTCCCGGGTCCCTCGGGAGCAGTACTTC	CASSSRVPREQYF
TRBJ2-2	-	-	TRBV19	TGTGCCAGTAGTATTTCAGAATTCACCGGGGAGCTGTTTTTT	CASSISEFTGELFF
TRBJ2-1	-	-	TRBV6-4	TGTGCCAGCAGTGACTCGAGCGGCTCCTACAATGAGCAGTTCTTC	CASSDSSGSYNEQFF
TRBJ2-1	-	TRBD1	TRBV6-1	TGTGCCAGCAGTGAAGCGGGACAGGGTAGCGGTGAGCAGTTCTTC	CASSEAGQGSGEQFF
TRBJ1-2	-	-	TRBV28	TGTGCCAGCAGTTTAAATCGGCAGGGTGGTGGCTACACCTTC	CASSLNRQGGGYTF
TRBJ2-7	-	-	TRBV27	TGTGCCACCCAACGTCCGGGAGACCCGGGTCACGAGCAGTACTTC	CATQRPGDPGHEQYF
TRBJ2-7	-	TRBD1	TRBV11-2	TGTGCCAGCAGCTTAATACGGGACAGGCCCGCCTACGAGCAGTACTTC	CASSLIRDRPAYEQYF
TRBJ2-7	once	-	TRBV7-9	TGTGCCAGCAGCCAACGACGGGAAAGCGGAACCTACGAGCAGTACTTC	CASSQRRESGTYEQYF
TRBJ2-3	once	TRBD1	TRBV6-5	TGTGCCAGCAGGGGACAGGGAGGGGCAGATACGCAGTATTTT	CASRGQGGADTQYF
TRBJ1-1	-	-	TRBV7-3	TGTGCCAGCAGCTCCTCAGGGAACACTGAAGCTTTCTTT	CASSSSGNTEAFF
TRBJ2-5	-	TRBD1	TRBV28	TGTGCCAGCACCAGGACAGGGGGATTACATTTACCCCAGTACTTC	CASTRTGGLHLPQYF
TRBJ2-2	-	TRBD2	TRBV5-3	TGTGCCAGAAGCCTCCCCTGTAGAGCGGGGAGCACCGGGGAGCTGTTTTTT	CARSLPCRAGSTGELFF
TRBJ1-4	-	-	TRBV15	TGTGCCACCAGCAGACAGATTAATGAAAAACTGTTTTTT	CATSRQINEKLFF
TRBJ2-3	-	-	TRBV27	TGTGCCAGCACACTAAGAAGAGGAGATACGCAGTATTTT	CASTLRRGDTQYF
TRBJ1-1	-	-	TRBV7-9	TGTGCCAGCCGATCGCCAGACATGAACACTGAAGCTTTCTTT	CASRSPDMNTEAFF
TRBJ1-5	-	-	TRBV7-2	TGTGCCAGCAGCTGGAACCGGGATCAGCCCCAGCATTTT	CASSWNRDQPQHF
TRBJ2-5	-	TRBD2	TRBV25-1	TGTGCCAGCACCCCCCGTAGCGGGGGGGAGACCCAGTACTTC	CASTPRSGGETQYF
TRBJ2-2	-	TRBD1	TRBV13	TGTGCCAGCAGCTTCCGACAGGGGGCCGGGGAGCTGTTTTTT	CASSFRQGAGELFF
TRBJ1-2	-	-	TRBV5-8	TGTGCCAGCAGCTTGGTGAGCGGGCCCCACACCTTC	CASSLVSGPHTF
TRBJ1-3	-	-	TRBV7-9	TGTGCCAGCAGCTTAGGGGCGGCAGGGGCCAACACCATATATTTT	CASSLGAAGANTIYF
TRBJ2-7	-	TRBD1	TRBV9	TGTGCCAGCAGCCGGACAGGGGGCTTCTACGAGCAGTACTTC	CASSRTGGFYEQYF
TRBJ1-2	once	-	TRBV28	TGTGCCAGCAGTTTAAGGGGCAGGGATGGCTATGGCTACACCTTC	CASSLRGRDGYGYTF
TRBJ2-2	-	TRBD1	TRBV9	TGTGCCAGCAGCGTAGGGGGGACAGCCGGGGAGCTGTTTTTT	CASSVGGTAGELFF
TRBJ1-2	-	-	TRBV6-5	TGTGCCAGCAGTTATGGGCTCTACAATCGCTACACCTTC	CASSYGLYNRYTF
TRBJ1-1	-	TRBD1	TRBV6-1	TGTGCCAGCAGTGAAGAATTGACGTTGACAGGGGACACTGAAGCTTTCTTT	CASSEELTLTGDTEAFF
TRBJ1-5	-	-	TRBV28	TGTGCCAGCACCATCGCTGTTGGGGGGGATCAGCCCCAGCATTTT	CASTIAVGGDQPQHF
TRBJ2-7	-	TRBD1	TRBV2	TGTGCCAGCACACTACCGGGACAGGGGACGGCCTACGAGCAGTACTTC	CASTLPGQGTAYEQYF
TRBJ1-1	-	-	TRBV9	TGTGCCAGCAGCCGTCTCACTGAAGCTTTCTTT	CASSRLTEAFF
TRBJ1-2	few	-	TRBV30	TGTGCCTGGAGTGGCGGCAGAGGCTACACCTTC	CAWSGGRGYTF
TRBJ1-1	-	TRBD1	TRBV28	TGTGCCAGCCTTTTTGCCTTTGGGACAGCCACTGAAGCTTTCTTT	CASLFAFGTATEAFF
TRBJ1-1	-	TRBD1	TRBV2	TGTGCCAGCAGGGGGGGACAGGGGGACACTGAAGCTTTCTTT	CASRGGQGDTEAFF
TRBJ1-5	-	TRBD1	TRBV4-1	TGCGCCAGCAGCCAAGATTTGGGACAGGGGATCGGTCAGCCCCAGCATTTT	CASSQDLGQGIGQPQHF
TRBJ2-7	-	TRBD1	TRBV9	TGTGCCAGCAGCGTGGGACAGGGGGCGTATTGGCAGTACTTC	CASSVGQGAYWQYF
TRBJ2-7	once	TRBD2	TRBV5-1	TGCGCCAGCAGCCCGCCCGGGGGGGGTGGCACCTACGAGCAGTACTTC	CASSPPGGGGTYEQYF
TRBJ2-2	-	-	TRBV5-1	TGCGCCAGCAGCCCCACAAACGGGGCCGGGGAGCTGTTTTTT	CASSPTNGAGELFF
TRBJ1-2	-	-	TRBV6-1	TGTGCCAGTCGGACAAGAAGGGTCCTATATGGCTACACCTTC	CASRTRRVLYGYTF
TRBJ2-3	-	TRBD2	TRBV28	TGTGCCAGTAGTTTCGGACTAGCGGCCACAGATACGCAGTATTTT	CASSFGLAATDTQYF
TRBJ1-1	-	-	TRBV27	TGTGCCAGCAGCCTGGGGGGGAACACTGAAGCTTTCTTT	CASSLGGNTEAFF
TRBJ1-4	-	-	TRBV19	TGTGCCAGTAGTCCCGTCAATGAAAAACTGTTTTTT	CASSPVNEKLFF
TRBJ2-7	-	TRBD1	TRBV28	TGTGCCAGCAGATCAGACAGGGGCCAGTACTTC	CASRSDRGQYF
TRBJ2-5	once	TRBD1	TRBV30	TGTGCCTGTTCTCCGACAGGGTCACAAGAGACCCAGTACTTC	CACSPTGSQETQYF